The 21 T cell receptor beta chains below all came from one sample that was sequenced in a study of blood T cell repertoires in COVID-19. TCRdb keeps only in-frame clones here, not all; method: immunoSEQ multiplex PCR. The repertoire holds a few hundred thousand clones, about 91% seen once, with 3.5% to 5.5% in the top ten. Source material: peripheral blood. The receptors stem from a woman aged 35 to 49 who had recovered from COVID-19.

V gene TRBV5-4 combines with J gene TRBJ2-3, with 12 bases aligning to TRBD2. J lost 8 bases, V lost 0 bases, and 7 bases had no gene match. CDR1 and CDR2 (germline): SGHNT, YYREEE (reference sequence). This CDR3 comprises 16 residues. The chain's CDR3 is CASSLGLAGAGGTQYF. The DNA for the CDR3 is TGTGCCAGCAGCTTGGGACTAGCGGGAGCAGGGGGTACGCAGTATTTT.

The CDR3 coding sequence is TGCAGCGTTGCCCAGACAGGGGGAGAGACCCAGTACTTC. It specifies CSVAQTGGETQYF. J is TRBJ2-5 and V is TRBV29-1; 9 bases map to TRBD1. V was clipped by 4 bases and J by 4 bases; unmatched bases: 4. In germline, CDR1 is SQVTM, CDR2 ANQGSEA. The length of the CDR3 is 13 residues.

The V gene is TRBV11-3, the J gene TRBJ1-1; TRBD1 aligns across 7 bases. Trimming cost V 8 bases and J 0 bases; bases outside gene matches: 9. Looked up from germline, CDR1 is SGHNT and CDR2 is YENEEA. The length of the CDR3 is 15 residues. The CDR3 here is CASGDRANMNTEAFF. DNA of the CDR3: TGTGCCAGCGGAGACAGGGCCAACATGAACACTGAAGCTTTCTTT.

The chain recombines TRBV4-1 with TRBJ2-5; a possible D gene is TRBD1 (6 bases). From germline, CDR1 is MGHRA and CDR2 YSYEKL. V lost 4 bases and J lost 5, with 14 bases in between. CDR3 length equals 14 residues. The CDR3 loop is CASSPLRTAETQYF. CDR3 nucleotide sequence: TGCGCCAGCAGCCCTCTGCGGACAGCCGAGACCCAGTACTTC.

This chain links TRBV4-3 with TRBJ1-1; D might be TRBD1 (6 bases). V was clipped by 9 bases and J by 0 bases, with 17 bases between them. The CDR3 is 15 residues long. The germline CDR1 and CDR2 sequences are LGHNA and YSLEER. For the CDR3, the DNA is TGCGCCAGTAAGGGCGACAGGTACATGAACACTGAAGCTTTCTTT. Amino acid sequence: CASKGDRYMNTEAFF.

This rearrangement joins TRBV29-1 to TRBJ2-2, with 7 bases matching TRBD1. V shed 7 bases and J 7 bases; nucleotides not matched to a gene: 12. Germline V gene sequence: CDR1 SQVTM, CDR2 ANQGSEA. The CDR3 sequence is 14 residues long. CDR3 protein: CSAVETGLLGELFF. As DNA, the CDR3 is TGCAGCGCTGTCGAGACAGGGTTGCTCGGGGAGCTGTTTTTT.

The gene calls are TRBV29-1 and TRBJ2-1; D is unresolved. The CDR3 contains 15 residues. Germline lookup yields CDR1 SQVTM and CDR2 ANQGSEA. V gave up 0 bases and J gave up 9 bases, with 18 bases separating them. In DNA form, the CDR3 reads TGCAGCGTTGAAGATCAGGCCTTATTCCCGACTGAGCAGTTCTTC. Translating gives CSVEDQALFPTEQFF.

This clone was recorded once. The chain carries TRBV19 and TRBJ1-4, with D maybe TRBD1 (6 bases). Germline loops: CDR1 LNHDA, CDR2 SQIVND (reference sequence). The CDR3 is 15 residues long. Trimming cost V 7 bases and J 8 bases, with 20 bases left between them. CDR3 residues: CASTAGRGKGEKLFF. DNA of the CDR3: TGTGCCAGTACCGCCGGGAGGGGGAAGGGAGAAAAACTGTTTTTT.

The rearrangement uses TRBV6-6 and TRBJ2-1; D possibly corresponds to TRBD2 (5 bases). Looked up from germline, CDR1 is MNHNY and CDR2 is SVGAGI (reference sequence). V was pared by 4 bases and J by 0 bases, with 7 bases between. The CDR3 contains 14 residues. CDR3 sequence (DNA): TGTGCCAGCAGTTTAGCGTTCTCCTACAATGAGCAGTTCTTC. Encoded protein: CASSLAFSYNEQFF.

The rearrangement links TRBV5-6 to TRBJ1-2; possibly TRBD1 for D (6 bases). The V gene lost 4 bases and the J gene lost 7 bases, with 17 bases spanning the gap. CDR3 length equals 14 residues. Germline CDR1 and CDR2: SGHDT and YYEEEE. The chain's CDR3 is CASSTGQTPFGYTF. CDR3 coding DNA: TGTGCCAGCAGCACAGGACAGACCCCCTTTGGCTACACCTTC. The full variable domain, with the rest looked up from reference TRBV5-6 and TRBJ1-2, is DAGVTQSPTHLIKTRGQQVTLRCSPKSGHDTVSWYQQALGQGPQFIFQYYEEEERQRGNFPDRFSGHQFPNYSSELNVNALLLGDSALYLCASSTGQTPFGYTFGSGTRLTVV.

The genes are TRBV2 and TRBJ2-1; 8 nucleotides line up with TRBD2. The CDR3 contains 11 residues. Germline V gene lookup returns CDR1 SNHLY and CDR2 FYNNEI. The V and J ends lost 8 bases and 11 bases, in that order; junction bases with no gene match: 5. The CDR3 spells CASRSGSQQFF. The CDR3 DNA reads TGTGCCAGCCGGAGCGGGAGTCAGCAGTTCTTC.

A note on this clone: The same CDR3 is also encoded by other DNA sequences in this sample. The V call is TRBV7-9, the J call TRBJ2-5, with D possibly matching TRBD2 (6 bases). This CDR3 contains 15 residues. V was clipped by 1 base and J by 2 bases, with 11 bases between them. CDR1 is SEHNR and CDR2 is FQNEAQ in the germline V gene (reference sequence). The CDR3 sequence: CASSLGAGPQETQYF. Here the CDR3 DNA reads TGTGCCAGCAGCTTAGGGGCGGGACCACAAGAGACCCAGTACTTC.

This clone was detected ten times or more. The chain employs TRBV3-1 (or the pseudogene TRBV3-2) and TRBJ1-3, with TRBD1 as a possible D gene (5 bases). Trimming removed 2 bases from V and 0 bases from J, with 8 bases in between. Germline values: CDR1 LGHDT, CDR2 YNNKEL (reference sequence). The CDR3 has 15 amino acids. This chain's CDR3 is CASSQPGVSGNTIYF. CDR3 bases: TGTGCCAGCAGCCAACCGGGGGTCTCTGGAAACACCATATATTTT.

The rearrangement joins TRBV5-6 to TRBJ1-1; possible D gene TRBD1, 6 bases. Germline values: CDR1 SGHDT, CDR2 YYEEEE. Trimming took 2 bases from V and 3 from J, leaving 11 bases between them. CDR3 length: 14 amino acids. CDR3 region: CASSFIQGDTEAFF. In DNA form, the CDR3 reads TGTGCCAGCAGCTTCATACAGGGCGACACTGAAGCTTTCTTT.

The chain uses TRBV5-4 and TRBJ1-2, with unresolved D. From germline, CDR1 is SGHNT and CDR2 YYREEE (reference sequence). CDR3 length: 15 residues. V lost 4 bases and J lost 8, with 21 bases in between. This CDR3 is CASSGMDSLTGGYTF. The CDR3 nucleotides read TGTGCCAGCAGCGGGATGGACTCCCTGACGGGAGGCTACACCTTC. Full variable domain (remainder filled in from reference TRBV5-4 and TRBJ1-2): ETGVTQSPTHLIKTRGQQVTLRCSSQSGHNTVSWYQQALGQGPQFIFQYYREEENGRGNFPPRFSGLQFPNYSSELNVNALELDDSALYLCASSGMDSLTGGYTFGSGTRLTVV.

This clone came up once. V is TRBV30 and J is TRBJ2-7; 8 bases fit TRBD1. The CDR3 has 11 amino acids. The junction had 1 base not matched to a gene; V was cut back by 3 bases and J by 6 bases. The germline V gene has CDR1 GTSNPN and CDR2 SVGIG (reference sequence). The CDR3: CAWRQGVEQYF. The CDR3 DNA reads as TGTGCCTGGAGACAGGGGGTCGAGCAGTACTTC. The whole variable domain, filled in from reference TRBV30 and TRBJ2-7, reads SQTIHQWPATLVQPVGSPLSLECTVEGTSNPNLYWYRQAAGRGLQLLFYSVGIGQISSEVPQNLSASRPQDRQFILSSKKLLLSDSGFYLCAWRQGVEQYFGPGTRLTVT.

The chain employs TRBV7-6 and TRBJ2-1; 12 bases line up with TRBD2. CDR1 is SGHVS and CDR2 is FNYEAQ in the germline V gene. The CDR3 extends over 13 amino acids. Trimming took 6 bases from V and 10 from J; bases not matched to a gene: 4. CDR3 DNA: TGTGCCAGCAGTTGGACTAGCGGGAACGAGCAGTTCTTC. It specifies CASSWTSGNEQFF.

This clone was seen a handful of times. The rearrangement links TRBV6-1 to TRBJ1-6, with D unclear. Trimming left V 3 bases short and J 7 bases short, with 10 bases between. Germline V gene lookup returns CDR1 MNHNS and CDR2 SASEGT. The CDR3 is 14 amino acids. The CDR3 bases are TGTGCCAGCAGTGATTATCTCGGGAATTCACCCCTCCACTTT. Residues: CASSDYLGNSPLHF.

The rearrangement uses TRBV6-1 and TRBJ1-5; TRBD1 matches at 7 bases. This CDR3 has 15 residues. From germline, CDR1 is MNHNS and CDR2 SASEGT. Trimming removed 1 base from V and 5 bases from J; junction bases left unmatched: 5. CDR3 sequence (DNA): TGTGCCAGCAGTGAAGAGCGACAGGGATATCAGCCCCAGCATTTT. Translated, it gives CASSEERQGYQPQHF.

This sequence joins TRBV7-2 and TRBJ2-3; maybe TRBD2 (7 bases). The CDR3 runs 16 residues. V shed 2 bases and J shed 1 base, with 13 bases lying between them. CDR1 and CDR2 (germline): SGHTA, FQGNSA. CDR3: CASSLLGGRGTDTQYF. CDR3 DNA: TGTGCCAGCAGCTTATTGGGGGGGCGCGGCACAGATACGCAGTATTTT.

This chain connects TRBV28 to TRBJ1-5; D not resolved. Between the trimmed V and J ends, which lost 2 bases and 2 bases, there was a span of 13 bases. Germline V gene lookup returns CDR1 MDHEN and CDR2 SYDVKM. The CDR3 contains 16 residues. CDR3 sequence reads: CASSLVEGLGNQPQHF. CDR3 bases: TGTGCCAGCAGTTTAGTGGAGGGCTTGGGCAATCAGCCCCAGCATTTT.